This TCR beta chain was sequenced in a study of T-cell reconstitution after alpha-beta-depleted transplantation in children. This clonotype has just a few counts. Unique molecular identifiers were used in preparing the TCRbeta library. TCRdb called the PCR reads again in MiXCR, with one record for every CDR3 protein. The sample has approximately 420,000 distinct CDR3 sequences, about 11% seen once. The ends were cut back, 4 bases at V and 4 bases at J, with 17 bases in the middle. The length of the CDR3 is 15 residues. Germline CDR1 and CDR2: SGHKS and YYEKEE (reference sequence). This receptor was taken from a human donor who donated a stem cell graft to a child with acute myeloid leukemia. J is TRBJ1-2 and V is TRBV5-5; possible D gene TRBD1, 6 bases. Sequenced material: PBMCs from the stem cell graft donor, taken from the stem cell graft. CDR3 in amino acids: CASSVTTGSTYGYTF. The CDR3 nucleotides are TGTGCCAGCAGCGTTACGACAGGTAGTACCTATGGCTACACCTTC. Full variable domain (remainder filled in from reference TRBV5-5 and TRBJ1-2): DAGVTQSPTHLIKTRGQQVTLRCSPISGHKSVSWYQQVLGQGPQFIFQYYEKEERGRGNFPDRFSARQFPNYSSELNVNALLLGDSALYLCASSVTTGSTYGYTFGSGTRLTVV.